The present T cell receptor beta chain was sequenced within a study of blood T cell repertoires in COVID-19. The wider study: T cells, B-cell-depleted T cells, or PBMCs supplied cDNA or gDNA.

The method was immunoSEQ multiplex PCR; TCRdb's version includes in-frame clones alone and lacks a portion of them. There are more than 65,000 clones in the sample; more than 70% occur only once, and roughly 5.3% lies in the top ten. This clone was seen only once. Sequenced: peripheral blood. The sequence was obtained from a man aged 50-59 years with active COVID-19.

CDR3 in amino acids: CASSLGQADEQFF. The CDR3 nucleotides are TGTGCCAGCTCCTTGGGACAGGCGGATGAGCAGTTCTTC. The chain links TRBV18 to TRBJ2-1, with TRBD1 matching over 8 bases. CDR3 length: 13 amino acids. Germline V gene lookup returns CDR1 KGHSH and CDR2 LQKENI. The junction had 6 bases not matched to a gene; V was cut back by 6 bases and J by 8 bases.